These T cell receptor beta chains were read from a single sample in a study of cytomegalovirus exposure and HLA in healthy donors. Sequencing used immunoSEQ multiplex PCR; TCRdb keeps in-frame clones, though not all of them. Altogether approximately 54,000 clones are present, roughly 84% being singletons, with the ten largest covering approximately 2.8%. Sequencing was carried out using PBMCs. The receptor set was obtained from a young woman in good health and CMV-seronegative. Both conserved end residues are part of each CDR3. A D gene is named only where the DNA matches it firmly. The size entry is marked missing in some rows and otherwise reads once, few, many or a size class.

j_gene	v_gene	d_gene	abundance	CDR3aa	CDR3nt
TRBJ1-4	TRBV21-1	.	.	CASSKGFQGARKLFF	TGTGCCAGCAGCAAGGGATTTCAGGGGGCCCGAAAACTGTTTTTT
TRBJ2-1	TRBV9	TRBD1	.	CASSQTTGINEQFF	TGTGCCAGCAGCCAGACGACAGGGATAAATGAGCAGTTCTTC
TRBJ2-3	TRBV7-2	TRBD2	.	CASSLGGQREGPNTQYF	TGTGCCAGCAGCTTAGGGGGCCAGCGGGAGGGCCCAAATACGCAGTATTTT
TRBJ1-2	TRBV19	.	.	CASSIRVSGYTF	TGTGCCAGTAGTATCAGGGTGAGCGGCTACACCTTC
TRBJ2-7	TRBV5-1	TRBD2	.	CASSPDRDYTTYEQYF	TGCGCCAGCAGCCCGGACCGGGACTATACCACCTACGAGCAGTACTTC
TRBJ1-2	TRBV29-1	.	few	CSARDYGYTF	TGCAGCGCTCGGGACTATGGCTACACCTTC
TRBJ1-4	TRBV5-4	TRBD1	.	CASSLDRGEKLFF	TGTGCCAGCAGCTTGGACAGGGGTGAAAAACTGTTTTTT
TRBJ2-1	TRBV7-6	.	once	CASSLVGDGEVYNEQFF	TGTGCCAGCAGCTTAGTAGGCGACGGGGAAGTCTACAATGAGCAGTTCTTC
TRBJ2-7	TRBV19	TRBD2	.	CASSIELASHEQYF	TGTGCCAGTAGTATTGAACTAGCGTCCCACGAGCAGTACTTC
TRBJ1-5	TRBV28	TRBD1	.	CAGGTGDNNQPQHF	TGTGCCGGGGGGACAGGGGATAACAATCAGCCCCAGCATTTT
TRBJ2-1	TRBV9	TRBD2	.	CASSRSGSNSYNEQFF	TGTGCCAGCAGCCGTAGCGGGTCAAACTCCTACAATGAGCAGTTCTTC
TRBJ1-2	TRBV11-2	.	.	CASSLGPQGGGGYTF	TGTGCCAGCAGCTTAGGGCCTCAGGGTGGAGGGGGCTACACCTTC
TRBJ2-7	TRBV5-4	TRBD2	.	CASSLKRETTYEQYF	TGTGCCAGCAGCTTGAAGCGGGAGACTACCTACGAGCAGTACTTC
TRBJ2-3	TRBV5-4	TRBD2	.	CASSPGLADRADTQYF	TGTGCCAGCAGCCCGGGACTAGCGGATCGGGCAGATACGCAGTATTTT
TRBJ2-6	TRBV5-1	.	few	CARKHPLSGANVLTF	TGCGCCCGAAAACACCCTCTCTCTGGGGCCAACGTCCTGACTTTC
TRBJ2-3	TRBV5-1	TRBD2	.	CASSLWAGGTDTQYF	TGCGCCAGCAGCTTGTGGGCGGGAGGCACAGATACGCAGTATTTT
TRBJ2-5	TRBV28	.	.	CASSHRGEYQETQYF	TGTGCCAGCAGCCACCGGGGAGAGTACCAAGAGACCCAGTACTTC
TRBJ2-3	TRBV29-1	.	.	CSVEVRGRGPDTQYF	TGCAGCGTTGAAGTGAGGGGGCGGGGCCCAGATACGCAGTATTTT
TRBJ1-1	TRBV5-1	TRBD1	.	CASSLEGATGLGTEAFF	TGCGCCAGCAGCTTGGAGGGGGCGACAGGGTTGGGAACTGAAGCTTTCTTT
TRBJ1-4	TRBV9	TRBD1	.	CASSPREGANSEKLFF	TGTGCCAGCAGCCCCCGTGAGGGGGCTAACTCTGAAAAACTGTTTTTT
TRBJ2-7	TRBV5-1	TRBD2	.	CASSKGTSVNEQYF	TGCGCCAGCAGCAAAGGGACTAGCGTGAACGAGCAGTACTTC
TRBJ1-1	TRBV28	.	few	CASTPSSGMGTEAFF	TGTGCCAGCACCCCTTCGTCGGGTATGGGCACTGAAGCTTTCTTT
TRBJ2-7	TRBV7-2	TRBD2	.	CASSSTGLAGGSYPYEQYF	TGTGCCAGCAGCTCGACGGGACTAGCGGGAGGGTCCTATCCCTACGAGCAGTACTTC